This T cell receptor beta chain was profiled in a study of cytomegalovirus exposure and HLA in healthy donors. The study's findings and limits: With later analysis, a missense DCLRE1C variant became linked to TCR beta V- and J-gene trimming. Previous analysis showed most TCR beta V segments were productive about 87% or about 30% of the time.

In germline, CDR1 is MRHNA, CDR2 SNTAGT. The J segment lost 5 bases and the V segment lost 2 bases, leaving 5 bases of the junction unmatched. CDR3 length: 16 amino acids. On this clone itself: Its antigen is still unknown.

13 Jbeta primers and 60 Vbeta primers were used for the PCR. Libraries were prepared by immunoSEQ multiplex PCR; TCRdb keeps only in-frame clonotypes and omits some of them. The sample lists around 150,000 clones; roughly 78% were seen once. The sequenced sample was PBMCs. This rearrangement joins TRBV6-4 to TRBJ2-2, with 10 bases matching TRBD2. The clonotype was recovered from a man in his fifties in good health and CMV-seropositive. The CDR3 DNA reads as TGTGCCAGCAGTGACCTAGCGGGAGCGGGGACCGGGGAGCTGTTTTTT. This gives the protein CASSDLAGAGTGELFF.